The source of this TCR beta chain is a study of shared clonotypes between healthy human individuals. Background on the study: Per donor, three plates held CD4 naive cells, three held CD4 memory, two held CD8 naive and one held CD8 memory. Study-wide findings and caveats: Clonotype sharing across donors was expected to vary with sequencing depth.

V lost 2 bases and J 10 bases, leaving 20 bases between the germline ends. Germline CDR1 reads MNHNS; CDR2 reads SASEGT. The CDR3 contains 15 residues. About this clone itself: What it binds is not known.

Genomic DNA of each subset was evenly split across several immunoSEQ plates. Method: immunoSEQ multiplex PCR; TCRdb's copy keeps in-frame clones and lacks some. The sample includes some 1,400,000 clones, approximately 96% of them seen just once. Input material: naive CD4+ T cells sorted from blood. The sample's subset: CD45RA+ positively selected. The V call is TRBV6-1, the J call TRBJ1-1, with D hard to call. The sequence came from a young man in good health. CDR3 amino acids: CASSETGAILAGAFF. The CDR3 DNA is TGTGCCAGCAGTGAAACGGGAGCTATTCTCGCGGGAGCTTTCTTT.